These 19 T cell receptor beta chains share one sample of origin, sequenced in a study of control samples from healthy donors and cancer patients. Repertoires were generated with immunoSEQ multiplex PCR, while TCRdb's copy carries only in-frame clones and drops some. The sample includes around 250,000 clones, around 79% of them seen just once. Sequenced: PBMCs. All receptors come from a woman aged 55-70 years with lung cancer.

This chain connects TRBV19 to TRBJ1-2; 7 nucleotides line up with TRBD1. The CDR3 runs 12 residues. Trimming took 3 bases from V and 8 from J; bases not matched to a gene: 3. Germline V lookup: CDR1 LNHDA, CDR2 SQIVND (reference sequence). CDR3 protein: CASSITGAGYTF. The CDR3 nucleotides are TGTGCCAGTAGTATCACAGGGGCAGGCTACACCTTC.

The J gene is TRBJ2-1, the V gene TRBV5-6; 9 bases are shared with TRBD2. Trimming cost V 0 bases and J 9 bases; bases outside gene matches: 7. The CDR3 extends over 15 amino acids. CDR1 is SGHDT and CDR2 is YYEEEE in the germline V gene. CDR3 amino acids: CASSLVSGGPGEQFF. CDR3 coding DNA: TGTGCCAGCAGCTTGGTGAGCGGGGGGCCTGGTGAGCAGTTCTTC.

V is TRBV19 and J is TRBJ1-5; TRBD1 might be the D (5 bases). Between the trimmed V and J ends, which lost 6 bases and 0 bases, there was a span of 12 bases. The germline gives CDR1 LNHDA, CDR2 SQIVND (reference sequence). The length of the CDR3 is 15 residues. CDR3 DNA sequence: TGTGCCAGTAGCCTTAGGGACCGTAGCAATCAGCCCCAGCATTTT. Translated, it gives CASSLRDRSNQPQHF.

To note about this clone: The same CDR3 also results from other DNA sequences found in this sample. The chain uses TRBV5-1 and TRBJ2-5; D is unclear. Trimming stripped 0 bases from V and 3 bases from J, with 6 bases between. This CDR3 has 13 amino acids. Germline V CDR1 and CDR2: SGHRS, YFSETQ. CDR3 in amino acids: CASSLGGEETQYF. As DNA, the CDR3 is TGCGCCAGCAGCTTGGGTGGGGAAGAGACCCAGTACTTC.

The V call is TRBV12-3 or TRBV12-4, the J call TRBJ1-2; the D is unclear. V was clipped by 5 bases and J by 5 bases, with 12 bases between them. This CDR3 has 13 amino acids. The CDR3 region has the DNA TGTGCCAGCAGTCGCGACCGTTCTTATGGCTACACCTTC. This gives the protein CASSRDRSYGYTF.

This chain uses TRBV5-1 with TRBJ1-3; TRBD1 is a possible D gene (5 bases). The CDR3 runs to 16 residues. Germline assignment: CDR1 SGHRS and CDR2 YFSETQ. Deletions cut 0 bases from V and 0 bases from J, with 10 bases between. CDR3 sequence reads: CASSLAGVSSGNTIYF. CDR3 DNA sequence: TGCGCCAGCAGCTTGGCGGGGGTCTCCTCTGGAAACACCATATATTTT. Filled out from reference TRBV5-1 and TRBJ1-3, the complete variable domain reads KAGVTQTPRYLIKTRGQQVTLSCSPISGHRSVSWYQQTPGQGLQFLFEYFSETQRNKGNFPGRFSGRQFSNSRSEMNVSTLELGDSALYLCASSLAGVSSGNTIYFGEGSWLTVV.

The gene calls are TRBV11-2 and TRBJ2-5, with TRBD2 as a possible D gene (6 bases). V was shortened by 7 bases and J by 5 bases, with 17 bases between the two germline ends. There are 14 residues in the CDR3. In germline, CDR1 is SGHAT, CDR2 FQNNGV. The CDR3 DNA reads TGTGCCAGCACTTTGGGGGACTTTGGGGAGACCCAGTACTTC. It codes for CASTLGDFGETQYF. The complete variable domain, with remaining parts taken from reference TRBV11-2 and TRBJ2-5, reads EAGVAQSPRYKIIEKRQSVAFWCNPISGHATLYWYQQILGQGPKLLIQFQNNGVVDDSQLPKDRFSAERLKGVDSTLKIQPAKLEDSAVYLCASTLGDFGETQYFGPGTRLLVL.

V and J are TRBV28 and TRBJ2-1; 11 positions agree with TRBD2. The CDR3 length is 15 residues. J was trimmed by 4 bases and V by 5 bases; bases with no gene match: 4. Germline CDR1 is MDHEN and CDR2 is SYDVKM. CDR3 sequence: CASSPTSGSYNEQFF. The CDR3 DNA reads as TGTGCCAGCAGTCCAACTAGCGGGAGTTACAATGAGCAGTTCTTC.

The V call is TRBV3-1 (or the pseudogene TRBV3-2), the J call TRBJ2-2; D might be TRBD2 (5 bases). Germline V lookup: CDR1 LGHDT, CDR2 YNNKEL (reference sequence). With 3 bases removed from V and 1 base from J, the gap between germline ends came to 15 bases. This CDR3 spans 17 amino acids. CDR3: CASSHARAALNTGELFF. CDR3 in DNA: TGTGCCAGCAGCCATGCCAGAGCGGCCCTGAACACCGGGGAGCTGTTTTTT.

The J gene is TRBJ2-3, the V gene TRBV10-3; the D gene is possibly TRBD2 (5 bases). The ends were cut back, 7 bases at V and 4 bases at J, with 15 bases in the middle. This CDR3 region has 14 residues. Looked up from germline, CDR1 is ENHRY and CDR2 is SYGVKD. CDR3 residues: CAIKGTAGADTQYF. In nucleotides, the CDR3 is TGTGCCATCAAAGGCACGGCCGGGGCAGATACGCAGTATTTT.

To note about this clone: The sample holds other DNA sequences that translate to the same CDR3. The rearrangement links TRBV28 to TRBJ2-7; 8 positions match TRBD1. V shed 6 bases and J 4 bases; nucleotides not matched to a gene: 2. Germline V gene data show CDR1 as MDHEN and CDR2 as SYDVKM. There are 12 residues in the CDR3. The CDR3 coding sequence is TGTGCCAGCAGCCGGACAGGGTACGAGCAGTACTTC. Translated: CASSRTGYEQYF.

This sequence joins TRBV6-5 and TRBJ1-5; TRBD1 is a possible D gene (5 bases). V lost 10 bases and J 1 base, leaving 14 bases between the germline ends. The CDR3 is made up of 14 amino acids. CDR1 MNHEY and CDR2 SVGAGI come from the germline V gene. The CDR3: CATKTGGSNQPQHF. CDR3 sequence (DNA): TGTGCCACCAAGACGGGGGGGAGCAATCAGCCCCAGCATTTT.

In nucleotides, the CDR3 is TGTGTCAGAAGCAGACAGGGGGCAGAGGAAAAACTGTTTTTT. Translating it yields CVRSRQGAEEKLFF. The V gene is TRBV7-5, the J gene TRBJ1-4; the D call in the table, TRBD1, was not verified against the DNA. TRBV7-5 is a listed pseudogene. CDR3 length: 14 amino acids.

The chain couples TRBV7-9 to TRBJ1-1; D perhaps matches TRBD1 (5 bases). Germline CDR1 and CDR2: SEHNR and FQNEAQ (reference sequence). The CDR3 is made up of 13 amino acids. Trimming cost V 5 bases and J 2 bases, with 9 bases left between them. The chain's CDR3 is CASSRDFNTEAFF. For the CDR3, the DNA is TGTGCCAGCAGCCGGGACTTTAACACTGAAGCTTTCTTT. Full variable domain (remainder filled in from reference TRBV7-9 and TRBJ1-1): DTGVSQNPRHKITKRGQNVTFRCDPISEHNRLYWYRQTLGQGPEFLTYFQNEAQLEKSRLLSDRFSAERPKGSFSTLEIQRTEQGDSAMYLCASSRDFNTEAFFGQGTRLTVV.

This rearrangement joins TRBV20-1 to TRBJ1-2; D perhaps matches TRBD1 (5 bases). Trimming took off 1 base at V and 8 bases at J, with 8 bases between the two ends. This CDR3 spans 11 amino acids. Germline CDR1 is DFQATT and CDR2 is SNEGSKA (reference sequence). The CDR3 loop reads CSARVKGGYTF. CDR3 nucleotide sequence: TGCAGTGCTAGAGTAAAGGGGGGCTACACCTTC.

This chain connects TRBV28 to TRBJ2-4, with 7 bases aligning to TRBD1. Germline assignment: CDR1 MDHEN and CDR2 SYDVKM. The CDR3 loop spans 13 amino acids. Germline trimming cut 7 bases from V and 9 bases from J; bases unmatched to any gene: 9. CDR3 residues: CASKKGGEGIQYF. The CDR3 nucleotides read TGTGCCAGCAAAAAAGGGGGCGAGGGCATTCAGTACTTC.

Only a few counts were recorded for this clone. J is TRBJ1-1 and V is TRBV7-9; the D is unclear. The germline V gene has CDR1 SEHNR and CDR2 FQNEAQ (reference sequence). This CDR3 contains 15 residues. V was trimmed by 1 base and J by 0 bases, leaving 9 bases between them. CDR3 nucleotides: TGTGCCAGCAGCTTAGGAAGCCTCATGAACACTGAAGCTTTCTTT. Translated: CASSLGSLMNTEAFF. Using reference TRBV7-9 and TRBJ1-1 for the parts outside the CDR3, the full variable domain is DTGVSQNPRHKITKRGQNVTFRCDPISEHNRLYWYRQTLGQGPEFLTYFQNEAQLEKSRLLSDRFSAERPKGSFSTLEIQRTEQGDSAMYLCASSLGSLMNTEAFFGQGTRLTVV.

The chain couples TRBV5-4 to TRBJ2-7, with 7 bases lining up with TRBD2. V lost 4 bases and J lost 5; bases outside the gene matches: 15. Germline CDR1 is SGHNT and CDR2 is YYREEE (reference sequence). The CDR3 length is 16 residues. Written as DNA, the CDR3 is TGTGCCAGCAGCGGGGGGTTGTCGGGAGGAAGCCACGAGCAGTACTTC. This gives the protein CASSGGLSGGSHEQYF.

The chain employs TRBV23-1 and TRBJ1-3; the match to TRBD1 covers 9 bases. TRBV23-1 falls under the ORF class, with uncertain function. With V trimmed by 2 bases and J by 1 base, 15 bases remained unmatched. The CDR3 covers 20 residues. CDR3 DNA sequence: TGCGCCAGCAGTCAACCGGGACAGGGCTTTAGGGGATCTTCTGGAAACACCATATATTTT. Translated, it gives CASSQPGQGFRGSSGNTIYF.